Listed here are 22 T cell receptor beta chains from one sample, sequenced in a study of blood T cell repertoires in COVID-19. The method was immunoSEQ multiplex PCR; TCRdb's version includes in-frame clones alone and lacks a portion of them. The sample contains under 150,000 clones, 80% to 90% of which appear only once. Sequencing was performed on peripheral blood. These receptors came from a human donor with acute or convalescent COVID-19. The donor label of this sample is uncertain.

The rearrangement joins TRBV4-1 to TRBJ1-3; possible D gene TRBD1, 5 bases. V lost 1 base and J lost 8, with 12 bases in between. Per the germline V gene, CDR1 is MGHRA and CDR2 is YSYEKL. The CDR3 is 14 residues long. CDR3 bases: TGCGCCAGCAGCCAAGGGCGGGGGTCCTACACCATATATTTT. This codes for CASSQGRGSYTIYF.

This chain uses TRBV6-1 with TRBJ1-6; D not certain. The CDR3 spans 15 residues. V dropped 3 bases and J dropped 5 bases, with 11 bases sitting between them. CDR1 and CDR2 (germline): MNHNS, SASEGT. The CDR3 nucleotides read TGTGCCAGCAGTGAGCTAGGTCTTCATAATTCACCCCTCCACTTT. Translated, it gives CASSELGLHNSPLHF.

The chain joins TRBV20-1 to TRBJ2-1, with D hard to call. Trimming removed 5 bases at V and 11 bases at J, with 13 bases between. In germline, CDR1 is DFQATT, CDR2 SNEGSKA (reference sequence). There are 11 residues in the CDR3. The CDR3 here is CSAPLTGKQFF. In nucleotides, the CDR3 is TGCAGTGCTCCCCTGACTGGCAAGCAGTTCTTC.

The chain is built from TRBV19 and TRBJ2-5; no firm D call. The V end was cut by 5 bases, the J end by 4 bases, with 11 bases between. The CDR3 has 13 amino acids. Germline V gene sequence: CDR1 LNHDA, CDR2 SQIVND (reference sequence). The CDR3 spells CASSWAAAETQYF. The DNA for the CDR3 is TGTGCCAGTAGTTGGGCCGCTGCAGAGACCCAGTACTTC.

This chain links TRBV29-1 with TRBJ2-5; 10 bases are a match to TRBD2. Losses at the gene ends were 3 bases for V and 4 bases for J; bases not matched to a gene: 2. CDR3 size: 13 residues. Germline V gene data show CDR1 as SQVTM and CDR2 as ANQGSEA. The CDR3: CSVESSGRETQYF. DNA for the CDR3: TGCAGCGTTGAGTCTAGCGGGAGAGAGACCCAGTACTTC.

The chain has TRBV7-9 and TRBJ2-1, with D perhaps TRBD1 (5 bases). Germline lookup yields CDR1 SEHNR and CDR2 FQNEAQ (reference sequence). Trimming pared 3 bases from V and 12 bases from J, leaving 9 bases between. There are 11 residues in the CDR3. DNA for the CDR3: TGTGCCAGCAGCTTCGGACAAGGGCAGTTCTTC. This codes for CASSFGQGQFF.

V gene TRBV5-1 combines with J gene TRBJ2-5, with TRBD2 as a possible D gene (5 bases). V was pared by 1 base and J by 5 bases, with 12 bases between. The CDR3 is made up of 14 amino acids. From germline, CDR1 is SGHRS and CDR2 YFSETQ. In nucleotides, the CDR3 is TGCGCCAGCAGCTTGATGAGGGCCGAGGAGACCCAGTACTTC. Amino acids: CASSLMRAEETQYF.

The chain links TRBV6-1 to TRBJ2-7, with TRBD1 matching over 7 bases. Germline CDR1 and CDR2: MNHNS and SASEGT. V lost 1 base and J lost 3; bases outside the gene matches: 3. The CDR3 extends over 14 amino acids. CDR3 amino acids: CASSEVGTDYEQYV. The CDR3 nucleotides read TGTGCCAGCAGTGAAGTGGGGACAGACTACGAGCAGTACGTC.

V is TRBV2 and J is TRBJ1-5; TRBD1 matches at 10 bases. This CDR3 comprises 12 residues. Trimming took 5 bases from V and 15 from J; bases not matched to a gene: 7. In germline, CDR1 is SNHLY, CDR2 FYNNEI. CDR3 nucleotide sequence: TGTGCCAGCAGTCTCAGACAGGGGGCGACGCATTTT. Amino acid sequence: CASSLRQGATHF.

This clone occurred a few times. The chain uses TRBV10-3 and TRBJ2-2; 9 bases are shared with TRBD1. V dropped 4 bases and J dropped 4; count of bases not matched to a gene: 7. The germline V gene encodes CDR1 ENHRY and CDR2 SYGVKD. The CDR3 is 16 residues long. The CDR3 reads CAISGRQGGGTGELFF. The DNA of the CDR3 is TGTGCCATCAGTGGGCGACAGGGGGGAGGCACCGGGGAGCTGTTTTTT.

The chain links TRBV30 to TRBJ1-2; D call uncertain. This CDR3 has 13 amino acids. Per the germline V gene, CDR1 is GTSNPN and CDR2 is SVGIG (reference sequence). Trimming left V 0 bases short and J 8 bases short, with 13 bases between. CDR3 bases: TGTGCCTGGAGTGTAGGCGGTACGGGAGGCTACACCTTC. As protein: CAWSVGGTGGYTF.

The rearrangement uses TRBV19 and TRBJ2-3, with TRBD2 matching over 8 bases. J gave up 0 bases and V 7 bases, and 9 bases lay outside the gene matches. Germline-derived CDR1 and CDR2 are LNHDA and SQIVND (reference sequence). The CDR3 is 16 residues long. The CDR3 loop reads CASNLAGAGSTDTQYF. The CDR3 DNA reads TGTGCCAGTAACCTAGCGGGCGCCGGAAGCACAGATACGCAGTATTTT.

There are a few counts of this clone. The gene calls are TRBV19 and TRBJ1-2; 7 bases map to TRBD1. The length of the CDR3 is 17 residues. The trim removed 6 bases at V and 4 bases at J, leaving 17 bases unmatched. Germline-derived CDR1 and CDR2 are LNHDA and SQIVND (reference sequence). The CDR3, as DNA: TGTGCCAGTAGCAGCCCTGGGACAGCCAAACGCTTCTATGGCTACACCTTC. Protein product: CASSSPGTAKRFYGYTF.

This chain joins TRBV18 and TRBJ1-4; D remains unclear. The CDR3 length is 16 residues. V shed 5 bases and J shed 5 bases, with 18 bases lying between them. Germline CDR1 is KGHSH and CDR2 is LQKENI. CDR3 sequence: CASSSTSGTQNEKLFF. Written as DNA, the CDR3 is TGTGCCAGCTCATCAACTTCAGGAACTCAAAATGAAAAACTGTTTTTT.

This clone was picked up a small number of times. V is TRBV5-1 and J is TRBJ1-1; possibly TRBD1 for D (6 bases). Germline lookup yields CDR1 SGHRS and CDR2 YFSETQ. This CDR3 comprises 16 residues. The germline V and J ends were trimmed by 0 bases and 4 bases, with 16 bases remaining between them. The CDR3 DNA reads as TGCGCCAGCAGCTTGGTCGGGGGGGCGGTCCCCACTGAAGCTTTCTTT. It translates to CASSLVGGAVPTEAFF.

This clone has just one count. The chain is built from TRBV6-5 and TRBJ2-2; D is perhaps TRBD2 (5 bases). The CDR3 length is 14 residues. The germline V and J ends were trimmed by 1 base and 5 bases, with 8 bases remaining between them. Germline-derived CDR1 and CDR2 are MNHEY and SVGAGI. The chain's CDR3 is CASSYFSGTGELFF. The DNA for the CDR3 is TGTGCCAGCAGTTACTTCTCGGGAACCGGGGAGCTGTTTTTT.

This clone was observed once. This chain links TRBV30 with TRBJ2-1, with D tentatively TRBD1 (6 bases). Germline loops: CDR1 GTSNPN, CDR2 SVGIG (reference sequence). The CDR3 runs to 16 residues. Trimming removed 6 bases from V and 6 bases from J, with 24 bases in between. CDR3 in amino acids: CACLPLGQKFSNEQFF. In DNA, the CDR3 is TGTGCCTGCCTCCCCCTCGGACAGAAATTCAGCAATGAGCAGTTCTTC.

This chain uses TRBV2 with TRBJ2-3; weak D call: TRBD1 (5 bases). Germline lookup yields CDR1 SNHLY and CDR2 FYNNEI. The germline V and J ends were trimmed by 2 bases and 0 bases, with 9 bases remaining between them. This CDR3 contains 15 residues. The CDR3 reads CASSEQGPSTDTQYF. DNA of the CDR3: TGTGCCAGCAGTGAACAGGGTCCTAGCACAGATACGCAGTATTTT.

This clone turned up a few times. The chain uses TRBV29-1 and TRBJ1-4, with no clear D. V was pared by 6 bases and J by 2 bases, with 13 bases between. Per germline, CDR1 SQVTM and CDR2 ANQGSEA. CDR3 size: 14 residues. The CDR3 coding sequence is TGCAGCGTGGGCAAGCGAGCTACTAATGAAAAACTGTTTTTT. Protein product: CSVGKRATNEKLFF.

CDR3 residues: CATGLENYNEQFF. The DNA for the CDR3 is TGTGCTACTGGACTTGAAAACTACAATGAGCAGTTCTTC. This chain joins TRBV7-9 and TRBJ2-1, with TRBD2 as a possible D gene (5 bases). The CDR3 spans 13 residues. Germline V gene data show CDR1 as SEHNR and CDR2 as FQNEAQ (reference sequence).

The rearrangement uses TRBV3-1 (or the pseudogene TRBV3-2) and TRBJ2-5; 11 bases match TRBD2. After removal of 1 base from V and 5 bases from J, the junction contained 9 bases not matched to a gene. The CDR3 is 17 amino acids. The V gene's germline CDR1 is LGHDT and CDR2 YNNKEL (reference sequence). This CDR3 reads CASSQGSGLAERETQYF. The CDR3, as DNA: TGTGCCAGCAGCCAAGGGTCGGGACTAGCGGAAAGGGAGACCCAGTACTTC.

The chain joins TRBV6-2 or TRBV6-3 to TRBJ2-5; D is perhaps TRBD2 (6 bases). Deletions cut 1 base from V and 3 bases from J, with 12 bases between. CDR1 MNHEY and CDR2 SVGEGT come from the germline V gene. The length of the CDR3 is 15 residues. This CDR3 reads CASSYWRDVEETQYF. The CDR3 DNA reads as TGTGCCAGCAGTTACTGGCGGGACGTCGAAGAGACCCAGTACTTC.